This T cell receptor beta chain appears in the sequencing data of a study of blood T cell repertoires in COVID-19. Study overall: The analysed material was cDNA or gDNA that came from T cells, B-cell-depleted T cells, or PBMCs.

In the original analysis: Reference gene primer amplification gave nucleated cell count estimates. TCRdb's copy holds only in-frame clones and misses some; the assay was immunoSEQ multiplex PCR. V and J calls and clone size are given by that table; D and trimming were obtained from the DNA. Seen here are about 61,000 clones, roughly 86% observed once, and the top ten hold about a fifth. The germline V gene encodes CDR1 MGHRA and CDR2 YSYEKL. Trimming left V 0 bases short and J 2 bases short, with 19 bases between. CDR3 length: 18 amino acids. This clonotype originated in a woman between 50 and 59 years old with active or convalescent COVID-19. The chain recombines TRBV4-1 with TRBJ1-1; no reliable D call. Input material: peripheral blood. Here the CDR3 reads CASSQDRVFVRRNTEAFF. In DNA form, the CDR3 reads TGCGCCAGCAGCCAAGATCGGGTGTTTGTCCGGAGAAACACTGAAGCTTTCTTT.